This T cell receptor (beta chain) was captured by sequencing in a study of T cells in Graves' hyperthyroidism and ophthalmopathy (dated by TCRdb to between 2018 and 2020). Describing the broader study: TCR V-J signatures able to tell the groups apart were searched for in a discovery cohort of approximately 95 patients, of whom roughly 42 had Graves' ophthalmopathy and 55 to 65 had stable Graves' hyperthyroidism. Prospective prediction of ophthalmopathy was tested in an independent validation cohort of 18 to 20 hyperthyroidism patients and some 17 patients who later progressed to ophthalmopathy. The roughly 100 discovery patients were randomly divided into training and test sets at a 7:3 ratio. In addition, the study compared T-cell repertoires in thyroid tissue and in blood from six Graves' hyperthyroidism patients. Once sampling was done, hyperthyroidism patients were given methimazole at a starting dose of 30 mg daily, whereas ophthalmopathy patients were given high-dose intravenous methylprednisolone. According to the paper, TCR Vbeta CDR3 sequencing was carried out on around 140 peripheral blood samples, which came from 40 to 45 ophthalmopathy, around 75 hyperthyroidism and roughly 17 progressor patients.

The TCR beta CDR3 regions were amplified from RNA transcripts. The first round of RT-PCR for the TCR CDR3 was performed with the HTBI primer set and the Qiagen OneStep RT-PCR kit. Libraries were constructed in a second round of multiplex PCR, after which size selection and purification were carried out. Libraries were sequenced paired-end with 100 bp reads on an Illumina HiSeq2000. The paper's processing steps were these. SOAPnuke was used to process the raw data, with reads discarded if the reads contained adapters or uncalled bases, had a mean Phred below 15, or lacked an exact constant-primer or identifier match. High-quality paired reads were merged using COPE v1.2.5, and each unique nucleotide sequence was defined as a clonotype. MiTCR v1.1 was used to align the clonotypes against IMGT TRBV, TRBD and TRBJ reference segments. Analysis was restricted to V-J combinations with a frequency above 0.0001, which covered about 99% of repertoires. The TCS score was defined as F50 (clonal expansion) divided by E x V (chaos), with BLOSUM62-based TCRdist calculated between CDR3 peptides within each V-J. Welch's t-statistics and random forest reduced fewer than 550 V-J features to 13, which were used in a naive Bayes classifier (R e1071). The public reads were reanalyzed by TCRdb: fastp trimming at Q25, MiXCR alignment, in-frame beta chains only. Records with the same CDR3 protein are collapsed into one entry carrying the most frequent genes and DNA. None of the V and J calls come from the authors' own analysis; TCRdb made them. Across this sample there are roughly 580,000 distinct CDR3 sequences, with 46% seen only once. The ten largest account for approximately 8.2% of the sample.

Graves' hyperthyroidism was defined as stable when no progression to ophthalmopathy occurred over 18 months of follow-up. Hyperthyroidism patients were aged 18 to 65 years and newly diagnosed, with disease duration of less than 2 months. Exclusion was applied to patients with uncontrolled infections, other autoimmune diseases, pregnancy or lactation. Diagnoses were established on the basis of clinical symptoms, serum thyroxine and TRAb, thyroid ultrasound, and orbital computed tomography. Total RNA was extracted with Trizol reagent, and quality was checked on an Agilent 2100 Bioanalyzer. On the study overall, not on this receptor specifically: Ophthalmopathy was separated from stable hyperthyroidism by a 13 V-J signature model, with 85% to 90% sensitivity and approximately 81% specificity obtained in cross-validation and 80%/75% obtained in testing. Most expanded thyroid clonotypes (frequency above 0.001) were also found in blood, which suggests that blood repertoires may mirror thyroid immune responses. During validation, the model predicted progression to ophthalmopathy a median of around 6 months ahead of onset, with around 70% sensitivity and roughly 75% specificity. No statistical method was used to fix the sample size in advance, and group allocation was not hidden from the investigators.

With regard to this clonotype: What this receptor recognizes is not known. Nothing much larger sits one base from this clone, and base qualities are not available.

The CDR3 holds 12 amino acids from the cysteine to the phenylalanine. The read is trimmed to its CDR3 DNA, 36 bases read in frame from base 1. The germline V gene sets CDR1 to SGHTA and CDR2 to FQGTGA. Sequenced: peripheral blood or thyroid tissue (not recorded which). This receptor was identified in a woman younger than 35 with Graves' hyperthyroidism. Donor details come from another sample of the same person, matched by shared clones. The chain employs TRBV7-3 and TRBJ1-2; the D gene cannot be named for sure. Here the CDR3 is given as CAQPPRAYGYTF. The nucleotides read TGTGCTCAGCCCCCCAGAGCCTATGGCTACACCTTC.